These 13 T cell receptor beta chains share one sample of origin, sequenced in a study of blood T cell repertoires in COVID-19 (dated by TCRdb to the early 2020s). Library method: the immunoSEQ multiplex PCR assay. TCRdb carries this immuneACCESS record with in-frame sequences only. Its versions omit some clonotypes, under half of them owing to an unresolved V gene in the studies checked, with the rest unexplained. A total of about 670,000 clones appear in this sample, around 89% of them only once. The ten biggest clones cover approximately 0.3% of the sample. The sample taken for sequencing was peripheral blood. The receptors were gathered from a woman aged 18-35 years with acute or convalescent COVID-19.

The V and J genes are TRBV5-1 and TRBJ2-2; 8 bases are a match to TRBD2. J lost 3 bases, V lost 4 bases, and 8 bases had no gene match. Germline CDR1 SGHRS, CDR2 YFSETQ. This CDR3 is 16 amino acids long. In nucleotides, the CDR3 is TGCGCCAGCAGCGATCCCGGGGGGGCGGACACCGGGGAGCTGTTTTTT. It is translated as CASSDPGGADTGELFF.

This sequence joins TRBV5-1 and TRBJ1-2; 7 bases align to TRBD1. The CDR3 extends over 16 amino acids. Per the germline V gene, CDR1 is SGHRS and CDR2 is YFSETQ. V lost 5 bases and J lost 0; bases outside the gene matches: 10. The chain's CDR3 is CASRQPGTAANYGYTF. CDR3 sequence (DNA): TGCGCCAGCAGGCAGCCCGGGACAGCAGCTAACTATGGCTACACCTTC.

The rearrangement joins TRBV27 to TRBJ2-3; 7 bases align to TRBD2. CDR3 length: 15 residues. Losses at the gene ends were 5 bases for V and 1 base for J; bases not matched to a gene: 6. Germline V lookup: CDR1 MNHEY, CDR2 SMNVEV (reference sequence). The CDR3 nucleotides are TGTGCCAGCAGTGAACGGGGGGTCCGCACAGATACGCAGTATTTT. This sequence encodes CASSERGVRTDTQYF.

The genes are TRBV11-2 and TRBJ2-7; D may be TRBD1 (6 bases). This CDR3 comprises 16 residues. Between the trimmed V and J ends, which lost 1 base and 0 bases, there was a span of 13 bases. CDR1 and CDR2 (germline): SGHAT, FQNNGV. This chain's CDR3 is CASSLGRQGLSYEQYF. In DNA form, the CDR3 reads TGTGCCAGCAGCTTAGGGAGGCAGGGGCTCTCCTACGAGCAGTACTTC.

The V gene is TRBV5-1, the J gene TRBJ2-5; D may be TRBD1 (6 bases). The CDR3 length is 15 residues. The germline gives CDR1 SGHRS, CDR2 YFSETQ. Trimming stripped 1 base from V and 2 bases from J, with 12 bases between. The CDR3 DNA sequence: TGCGCCAGCAGCTTGACCGGCAGGGGACAAGAGACCCAGTACTTC. Protein sequence: CASSLTGRGQETQYF.

This clone is a singleton in its sample. This chain joins TRBV6-2 or TRBV6-3 and TRBJ1-2, with unresolved D. This CDR3 is built from 11 residues. CDR1 is MNHEY, CDR2 SVGEGT, per germline. Trimming removed 5 bases from V and 6 bases from J, with 7 bases in between. In DNA form, the CDR3 reads TGTGCCAGCAGTAGGAGGGATGGCTACACCTTC. This encodes CASSRRDGYTF.

V is TRBV7-2 and J is TRBJ1-5; 8 bases agree with TRBD1. The V gene end was trimmed by 5 bases and the J gene end by 1 base; junction bases not matched to a gene: 7. The CDR3 has 16 amino acids. Germline CDR1 reads SGHTA; CDR2 reads FQGNSA. This CDR3 reads CASSPQTGVSNQPQHF. The CDR3 DNA follows: TGTGCCAGCAGCCCTCAGACAGGGGTGAGCAATCAGCCCCAGCATTTT.

V gene TRBV5-1 combines with J gene TRBJ1-3, with TRBD1 matching over 7 bases. V lost 2 bases to trimming and J lost 0 bases; unmatched junction nucleotides: 5. Per the germline V gene, CDR1 is SGHRS and CDR2 is YFSETQ. The CDR3 runs to 16 residues. The chain's CDR3 is CASSLDRVLSGNTIYF. The CDR3 DNA sequence: TGCGCCAGCAGCTTAGACAGGGTACTCTCTGGAAACACCATATATTTT. The full variable domain, with the rest looked up from reference TRBV5-1 and TRBJ1-3, is KAGVTQTPRYLIKTRGQQVTLSCSPISGHRSVSWYQQTPGQGLQFLFEYFSETQRNKGNFPGRFSGRQFSNSRSEMNVSTLELGDSALYLCASSLDRVLSGNTIYFGEGSWLTVV.

This chain uses TRBV7-9 with TRBJ2-1; D perhaps matches TRBD2 (7 bases). Trimming shortened V by 8 bases and J by 5 bases, and 19 bases separated the two germline ends. This CDR3 spans 15 amino acids. Germline CDR1 is SEHNR and CDR2 is FQNEAQ (reference sequence). The CDR3 bases are TGTGCCAGCGGGGTTGAGGGGGGGCATGACAATGAGCAGTTCTTC. Translated: CASGVEGGHDNEQFF.

The chain links TRBV5-1 to TRBJ1-5, with D tentatively TRBD1 (5 bases). Trimming took off 4 bases at V and 6 bases at J, with 17 bases between the two ends. The germline V gene has CDR1 SGHRS and CDR2 YFSETQ. This CDR3 has 15 amino acids. Written as DNA, the CDR3 is TGCGCCAGCAGCCCACGGGGGGGGGATGGTCAGCCCCAGCATTTT. Its protein product is CASSPRGGDGQPQHF.

The genes are TRBV4-1 and TRBJ1-1; 9 bases map to TRBD1. Germline-derived CDR1 and CDR2 are MGHRA and YSYEKL. The CDR3 has 19 amino acids. After removal of 5 bases from V and 0 bases from J, the junction contained 16 bases not matched to a gene. The CDR3 nucleotides read TGCGCCAGCAGCGCACCGGGACAGGGTAAAGGAGGGATGAACACTGAAGCTTTCTTT. Amino acid sequence: CASSAPGQGKGGMNTEAFF.

This chain uses TRBV30 with TRBJ2-7, with D perhaps matching TRBD1 (5 bases). The CDR3 sequence is 16 residues long. V lost 0 bases, J lost 2 bases, and 17 bases lay in between. Germline-derived CDR1 and CDR2 are GTSNPN and SVGIG (reference sequence). CDR3 DNA sequence: TGTGCCTGGAGTGTAAGTAAACAGGTTCCTACCTACGAGCAGTACTTC. Translation gives CAWSVSKQVPTYEQYF.

In this sample, this clone turned up once. The rearrangement joins TRBV6-5 to TRBJ1-1; the D gene is possibly TRBD1 (6 bases). Germline V CDR1 and CDR2: MNHEY, SVGAGI. This CDR3 has 13 amino acids. Trimming removed 5 bases at V and 2 bases at J, with 9 bases between. DNA of the CDR3: TGTGCCAGCAGTCCGGACAGTAACACTGAAGCTTTCTTT. Translation gives CASSPDSNTEAFF.